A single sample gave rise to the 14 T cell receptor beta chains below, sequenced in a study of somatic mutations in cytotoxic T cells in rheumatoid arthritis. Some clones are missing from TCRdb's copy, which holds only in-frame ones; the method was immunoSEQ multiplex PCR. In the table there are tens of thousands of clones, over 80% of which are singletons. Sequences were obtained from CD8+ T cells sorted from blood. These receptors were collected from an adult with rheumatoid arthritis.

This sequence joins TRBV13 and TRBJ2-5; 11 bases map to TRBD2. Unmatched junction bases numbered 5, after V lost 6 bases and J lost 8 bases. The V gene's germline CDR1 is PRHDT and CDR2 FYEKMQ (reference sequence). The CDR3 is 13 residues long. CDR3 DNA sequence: TGTGCCAGCAGGGCTAGCGGGGGGCACACCCAGTACTTC. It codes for CASRASGGHTQYF. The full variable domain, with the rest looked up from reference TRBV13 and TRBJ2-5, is AAGVIQSPRHLIKEKRETATLKCYPIPRHDTVYWYQQGPGQDPQFLISFYEKMQSDKGSIPDRFSAQQFSDYHSELNMSSLELGDSALYFCASRASGGHTQYFGPGTRLLVL.

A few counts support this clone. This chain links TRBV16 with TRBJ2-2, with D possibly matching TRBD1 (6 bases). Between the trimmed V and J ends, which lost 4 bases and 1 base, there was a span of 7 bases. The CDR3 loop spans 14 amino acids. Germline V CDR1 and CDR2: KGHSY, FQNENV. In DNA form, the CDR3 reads TGTGCCAGCAGCCTGGGACAGAACACCGGGGAGCTGTTTTTT. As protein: CASSLGQNTGELFF. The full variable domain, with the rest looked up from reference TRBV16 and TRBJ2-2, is GEEVAQTPKHLVRGEGQKAKLYCAPIKGHSYVFWYQQVLKNEFKFLISFQNENVFDETGMPKERFSAKCLPNSPCSLEIQATKLEDSAVYFCASSLGQNTGELFFGEGSRLTVL.

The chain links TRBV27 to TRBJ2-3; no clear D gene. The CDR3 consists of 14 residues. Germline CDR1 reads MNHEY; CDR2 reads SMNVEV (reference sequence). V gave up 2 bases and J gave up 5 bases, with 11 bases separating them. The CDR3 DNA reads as TGTGCCAGCAGTTTAGGTGGGATGGGAGATACGCAGTATTTT. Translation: CASSLGGMGDTQYF.

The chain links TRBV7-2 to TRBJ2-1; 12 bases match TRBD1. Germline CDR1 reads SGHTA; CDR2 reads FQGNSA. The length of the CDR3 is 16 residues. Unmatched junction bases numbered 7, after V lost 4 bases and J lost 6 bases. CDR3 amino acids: CASSYRDRGRFNEQFF. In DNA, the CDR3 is TGTGCCAGCAGCTACCGGGACAGGGGGCGATTCAATGAGCAGTTCTTC.

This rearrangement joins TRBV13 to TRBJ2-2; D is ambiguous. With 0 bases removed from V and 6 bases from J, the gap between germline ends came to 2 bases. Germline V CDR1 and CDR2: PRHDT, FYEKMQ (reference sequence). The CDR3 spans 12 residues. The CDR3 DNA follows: TGTGCCAGCAGCTTAGGTCCCGGGGAGCTGTTTTTT. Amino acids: CASSLGPGELFF.

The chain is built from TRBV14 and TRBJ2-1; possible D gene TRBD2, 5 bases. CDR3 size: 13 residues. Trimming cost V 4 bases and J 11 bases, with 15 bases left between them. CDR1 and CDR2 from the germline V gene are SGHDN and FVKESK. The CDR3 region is CASSLLSGGQQFF. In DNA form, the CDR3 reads TGTGCCAGCAGCCTTTTATCTGGCGGGCAGCAGTTCTTC. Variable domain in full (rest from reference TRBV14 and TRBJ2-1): EAGVTQFPSHSVIEKGQTVTLRCDPISGHDNLYWYRRVMGKEIKFLLHFVKESKQDESGMPNNRFLAERTGGTYSTLKVQPAELEDSGVYFCASSLLSGGQQFFGPGTRLTVL.

The CDR3 loop is CASSREGPPGNEQFF. For the CDR3, the DNA is TGCGCCAGCAGCCGAGAAGGACCCCCGGGGAATGAGCAGTTCTTC. The chain recombines TRBV4-1 with TRBJ2-1, with D perhaps TRBD2 (5 bases). Germline lookup yields CDR1 MGHRA and CDR2 YSYEKL. This CDR3 spans 15 amino acids. The V end was cut by 4 bases, the J end by 7 bases, with 17 bases between.

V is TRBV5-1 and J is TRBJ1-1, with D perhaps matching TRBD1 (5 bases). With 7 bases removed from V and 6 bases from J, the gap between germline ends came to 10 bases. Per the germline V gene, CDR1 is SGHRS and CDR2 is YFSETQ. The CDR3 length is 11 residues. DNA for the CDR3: TGCGCCAGCCAGGGTGGTCCTGAAGCTTTCTTT. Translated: CASQGGPEAFF.

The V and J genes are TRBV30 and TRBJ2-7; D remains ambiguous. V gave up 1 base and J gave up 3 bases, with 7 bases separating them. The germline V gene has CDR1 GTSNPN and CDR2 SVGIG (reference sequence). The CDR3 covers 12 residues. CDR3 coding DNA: TGTGCCTGGAGTGCACTACTCTACGAGCAGTACTTC. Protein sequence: CAWSALLYEQYF. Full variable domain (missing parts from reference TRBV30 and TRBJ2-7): SQTIHQWPATLVQPVGSPLSLECTVEGTSNPNLYWYRQAAGRGLQLLFYSVGIGQISSEVPQNLSASRPQDRQFILSSKKLLLSDSGFYLCAWSALLYEQYFGPGTRLTVT.

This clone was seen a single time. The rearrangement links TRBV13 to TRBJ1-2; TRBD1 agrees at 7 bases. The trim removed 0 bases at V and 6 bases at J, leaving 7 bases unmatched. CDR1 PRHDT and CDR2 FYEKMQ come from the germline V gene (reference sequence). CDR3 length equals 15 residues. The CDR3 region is CASSLGRGDNNGYTF. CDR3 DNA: TGTGCCAGCAGCTTAGGCAGGGGGGACAATAATGGCTACACCTTC.

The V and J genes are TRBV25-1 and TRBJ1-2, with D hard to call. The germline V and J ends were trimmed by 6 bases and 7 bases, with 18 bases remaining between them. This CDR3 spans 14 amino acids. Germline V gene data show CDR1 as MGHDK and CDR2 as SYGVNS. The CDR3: CASSTDQGSIGYTF. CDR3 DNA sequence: TGTGCCAGCAGCACCGATCAAGGGAGTATTGGCTACACCTTC.

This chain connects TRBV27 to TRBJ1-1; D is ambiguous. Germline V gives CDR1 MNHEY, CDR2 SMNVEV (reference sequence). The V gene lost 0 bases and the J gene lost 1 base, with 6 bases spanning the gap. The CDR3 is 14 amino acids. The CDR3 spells CASSLSVGNTEAFF. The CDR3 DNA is TGTGCCAGCAGTTTATCCGTGGGGAACACTGAAGCTTTCTTT.

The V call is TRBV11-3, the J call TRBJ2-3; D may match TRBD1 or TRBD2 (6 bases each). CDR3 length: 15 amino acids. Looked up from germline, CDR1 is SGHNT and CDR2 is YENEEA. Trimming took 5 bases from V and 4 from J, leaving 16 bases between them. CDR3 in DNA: TGTGCCAGCAGCGGTAGGGGGGCCATTTCAGATACGCAGTATTTT. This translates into CASSGRGAISDTQYF.

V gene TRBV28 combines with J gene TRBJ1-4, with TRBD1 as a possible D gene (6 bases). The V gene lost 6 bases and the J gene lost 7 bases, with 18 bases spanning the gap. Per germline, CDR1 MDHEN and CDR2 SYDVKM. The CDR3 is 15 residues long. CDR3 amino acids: CASRSTGMESEKLFF. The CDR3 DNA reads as TGTGCCAGCAGATCTACAGGGATGGAAAGTGAAAAACTGTTTTTT.